This T cell receptor beta chain emerged from a study of T cells after yellow fever vaccination. Findings and limits, study-wide: A weaker secondary response peaked on day 5, the primary on day 15. Subsequent booster samples again held most clones from primary vaccination (around 96% CD4, 85% to 90% CD8).

This clonotype was counted a few times. The antigen is undetermined. TCRdb reanalysed the 5' RACE reads using MiXCR and keeps one entry per CDR3 protein. The data contain under 550,000 distinct CDR3 sequences, 20% to 25% of them singletons. V dropped 11 bases and J dropped 1 base, with 23 bases sitting between them. There are 17 residues in the CDR3. Germline V gene lookup returns CDR1 ENHRY and CDR2 SYGVKD. This clonotype was sampled from a young man who received the YFV17D yellow fever vaccine. The chain carries TRBV10-3 and TRBJ2-2; D may be TRBD2 (5 bases). The sample was PBMCs, taken approximately 22 days after the first yellow fever vaccination. The chain's CDR3 is CASEGGPVVRNTGELFF. The DNA for the CDR3 is TGTGCCTCCGAGGGTGGCCCCGTAGTGAGGAACACCGGGGAGCTGTTTTTT.